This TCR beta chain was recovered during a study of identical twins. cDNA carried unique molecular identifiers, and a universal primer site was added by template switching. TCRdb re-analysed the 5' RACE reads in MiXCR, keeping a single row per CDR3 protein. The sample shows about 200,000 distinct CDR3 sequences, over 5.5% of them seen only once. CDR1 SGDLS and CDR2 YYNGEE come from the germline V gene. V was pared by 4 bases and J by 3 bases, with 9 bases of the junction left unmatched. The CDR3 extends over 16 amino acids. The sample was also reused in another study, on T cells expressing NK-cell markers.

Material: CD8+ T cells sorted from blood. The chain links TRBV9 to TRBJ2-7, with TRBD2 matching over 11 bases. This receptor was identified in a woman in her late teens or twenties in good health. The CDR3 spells CASSLAGTSGFYEQYF. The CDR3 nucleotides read TGTGCCAGCAGCCTTGCAGGGACTAGCGGATTCTACGAGCAGTACTTC. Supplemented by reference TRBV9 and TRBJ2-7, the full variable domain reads DSGVTQTPKHLITATGQRVTLRCSPRSGDLSVYWYQQSLDQGLQFLIQYYNGEERAKGNILERFSAQQFPDLHSELNLSSLELGDSALYFCASSLAGTSGFYEQYFGPGTRLTVT.